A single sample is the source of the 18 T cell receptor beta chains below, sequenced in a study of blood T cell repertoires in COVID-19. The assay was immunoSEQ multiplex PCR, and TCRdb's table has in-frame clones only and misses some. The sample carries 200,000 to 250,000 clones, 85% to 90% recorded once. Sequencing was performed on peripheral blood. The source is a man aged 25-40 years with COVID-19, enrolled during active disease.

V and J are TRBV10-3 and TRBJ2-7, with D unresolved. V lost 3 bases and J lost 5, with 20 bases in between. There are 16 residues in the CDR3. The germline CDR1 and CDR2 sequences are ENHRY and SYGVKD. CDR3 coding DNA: TGTGCCATCAGTGATCCGTCTGAGGAGAGGTTTCACGAGCAGTACTTC. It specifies CAISDPSEERFHEQYF.

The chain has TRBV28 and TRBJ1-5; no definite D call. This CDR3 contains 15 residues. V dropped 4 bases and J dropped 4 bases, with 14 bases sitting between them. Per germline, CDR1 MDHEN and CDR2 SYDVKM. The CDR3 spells CASSSDRSYNQPQHF. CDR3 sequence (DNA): TGTGCCAGCAGTTCCGATCGGTCGTATAATCAGCCCCAGCATTTT.

CDR3: CASSPRLYGGPTSTDTQYF. CDR3 in DNA: TGTGCCAGCTCACCGCGGCTCTACGGGGGACCTACTAGCACAGATACGCAGTATTTT. The gene calls are TRBV18 and TRBJ2-3; tentative D call: TRBD2 (6 bases). V was trimmed by 3 bases and J by 0 bases, leaving 22 bases between them. CDR3 length: 19 residues. In germline, CDR1 is KGHSH, CDR2 LQKENI.

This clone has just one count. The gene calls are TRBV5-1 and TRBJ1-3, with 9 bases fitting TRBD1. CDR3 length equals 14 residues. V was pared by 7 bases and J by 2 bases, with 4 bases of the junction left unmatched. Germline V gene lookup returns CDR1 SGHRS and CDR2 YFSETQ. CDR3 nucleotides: TGCGCCAGCCGGACAGGGGCCCCTGGAAACACCATATATTTT. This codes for CASRTGAPGNTIYF.

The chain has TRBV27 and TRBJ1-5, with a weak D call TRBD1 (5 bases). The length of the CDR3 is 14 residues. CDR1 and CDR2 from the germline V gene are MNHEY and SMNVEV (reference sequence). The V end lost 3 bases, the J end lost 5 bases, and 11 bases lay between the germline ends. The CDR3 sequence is CASSFIGAHQPQHF. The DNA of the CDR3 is TGTGCCAGCAGTTTTATAGGGGCTCATCAGCCCCAGCATTTT.

The CDR3 nucleotides read TGTGCCACCAGTGATCAGACGGGGAGCGGTCAGCCCCAGCATTTT. Translated, it gives CATSDQTGSGQPQHF. The V and J genes are TRBV24-1 and TRBJ1-5; no definite D call. The CDR3 loop spans 15 amino acids. Germline V CDR1 and CDR2: KGHDR, SFDVKD. Trimming shortened V by 3 bases and J by 6 bases, and 14 bases separated the two germline ends.

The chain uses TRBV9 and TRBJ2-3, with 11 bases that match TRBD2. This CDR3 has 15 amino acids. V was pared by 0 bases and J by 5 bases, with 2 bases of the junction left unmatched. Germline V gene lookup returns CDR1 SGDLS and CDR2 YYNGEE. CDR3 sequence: CASSVGLAGRDTQYF. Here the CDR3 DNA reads TGTGCCAGCAGCGTAGGACTAGCGGGAAGAGATACGCAGTATTTT.

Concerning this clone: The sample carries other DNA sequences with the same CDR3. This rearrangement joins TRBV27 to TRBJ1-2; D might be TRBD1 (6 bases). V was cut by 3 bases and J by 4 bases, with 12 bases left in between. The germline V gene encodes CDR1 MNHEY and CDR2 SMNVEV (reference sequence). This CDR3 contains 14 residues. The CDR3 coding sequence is TGTGCCAGCAGTTTGGTAGGACAGAGCTATGGCTACACCTTC. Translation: CASSLVGQSYGYTF.

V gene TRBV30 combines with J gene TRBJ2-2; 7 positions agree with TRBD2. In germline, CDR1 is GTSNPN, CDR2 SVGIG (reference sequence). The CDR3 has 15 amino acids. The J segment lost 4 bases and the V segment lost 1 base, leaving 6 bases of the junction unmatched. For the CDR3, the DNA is TGTGCCTGGAGTGGTGGGAGGGCGGCCACCGGGGAGCTGTTTTTT. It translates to CAWSGGRAATGELFF.

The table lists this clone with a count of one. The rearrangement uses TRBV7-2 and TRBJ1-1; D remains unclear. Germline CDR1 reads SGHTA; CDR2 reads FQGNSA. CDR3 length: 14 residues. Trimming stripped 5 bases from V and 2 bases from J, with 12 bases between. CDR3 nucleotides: TGTGCCAGCAGCCCGTATACAGCAAACACTGAAGCTTTCTTT. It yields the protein CASSPYTANTEAFF.

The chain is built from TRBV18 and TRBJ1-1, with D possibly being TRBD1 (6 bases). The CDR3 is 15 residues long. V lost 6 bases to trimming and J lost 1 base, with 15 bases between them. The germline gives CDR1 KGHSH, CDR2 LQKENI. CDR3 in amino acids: CASSPGWGPNTEAFF. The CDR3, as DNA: TGTGCCAGCTCCCCCGGTTGGGGGCCGAACACTGAAGCTTTCTTT. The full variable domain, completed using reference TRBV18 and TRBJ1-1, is NAGVMQNPRHLVRRRGQEARLRCSPMKGHSHVYWYRQLPEEGLKFMVYLQKENIIDESGMPKERFSAEFPKEGPSILRIQQVVRGDSAAYFCASSPGWGPNTEAFFGQGTRLTVV.

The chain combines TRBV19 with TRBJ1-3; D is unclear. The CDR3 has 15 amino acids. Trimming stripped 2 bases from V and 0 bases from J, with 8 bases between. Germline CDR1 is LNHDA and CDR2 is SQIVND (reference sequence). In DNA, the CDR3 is TGTGCCAGTAGTATACTCACTGGCTCTGGAAACACCATATATTTT. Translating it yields CASSILTGSGNTIYF.

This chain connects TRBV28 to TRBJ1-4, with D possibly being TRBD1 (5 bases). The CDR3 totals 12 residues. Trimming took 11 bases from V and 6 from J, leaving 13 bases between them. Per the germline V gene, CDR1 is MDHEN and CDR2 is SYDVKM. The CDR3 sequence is CAGGGRYEKLFF. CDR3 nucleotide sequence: TGTGCCGGCGGGGGGAGGTATGAAAAACTGTTTTTT.

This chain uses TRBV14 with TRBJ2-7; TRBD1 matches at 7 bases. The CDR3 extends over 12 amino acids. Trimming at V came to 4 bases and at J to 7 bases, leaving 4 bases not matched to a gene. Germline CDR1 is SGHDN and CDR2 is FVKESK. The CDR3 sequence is CASSLGQLEQYF. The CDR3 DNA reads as TGTGCCAGCAGCCTGGGACAGCTAGAGCAGTACTTC.

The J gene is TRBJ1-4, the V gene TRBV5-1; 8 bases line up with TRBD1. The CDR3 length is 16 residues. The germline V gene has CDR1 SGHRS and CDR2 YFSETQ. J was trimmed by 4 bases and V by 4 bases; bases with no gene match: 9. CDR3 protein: CASSPQGAANNEKLFF. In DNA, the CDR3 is TGCGCCAGCAGCCCGCAGGGGGCCGCCAATAATGAAAAACTGTTTTTT.

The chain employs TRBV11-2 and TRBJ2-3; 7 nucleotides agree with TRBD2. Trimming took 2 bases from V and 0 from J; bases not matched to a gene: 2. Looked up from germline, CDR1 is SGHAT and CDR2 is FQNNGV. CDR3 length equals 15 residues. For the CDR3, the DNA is TGTGCCAGCAGCTTATTTAGCGGGAGCACAGATACGCAGTATTTT. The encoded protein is CASSLFSGSTDTQYF.

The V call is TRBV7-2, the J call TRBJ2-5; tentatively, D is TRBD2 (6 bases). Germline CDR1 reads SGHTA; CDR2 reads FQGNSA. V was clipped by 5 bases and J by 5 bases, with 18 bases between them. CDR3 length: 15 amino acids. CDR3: CASSPRRGDGETQYF. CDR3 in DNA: TGTGCCAGCAGCCCACGGAGGGGCGACGGGGAGACCCAGTACTTC.

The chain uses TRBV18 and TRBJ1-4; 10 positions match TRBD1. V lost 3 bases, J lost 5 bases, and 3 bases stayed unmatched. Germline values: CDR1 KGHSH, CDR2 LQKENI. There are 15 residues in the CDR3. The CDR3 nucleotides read TGTGCCAGCTCACCGGGACAGGGGAGAAATGAAAAACTGTTTTTT. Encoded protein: CASSPGQGRNEKLFF. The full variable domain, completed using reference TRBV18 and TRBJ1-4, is NAGVMQNPRHLVRRRGQEARLRCSPMKGHSHVYWYRQLPEEGLKFMVYLQKENIIDESGMPKERFSAEFPKEGPSILRIQQVVRGDSAAYFCASSPGQGRNEKLFFGSGTQLSVL.